This TCR beta chain came from a study of blood T cell repertoires in COVID-19. Study-wide background: Acute and convalescent COVID-19 samples came from the United States, Italy and Spain.

This CDR3 is 17 amino acids long. Looked up from germline, CDR1 is MGHRA and CDR2 is YSYEKL. Trimming stripped 2 bases from V and 1 base from J, with 17 bases between. Study processing details: Reference gene primer amplification gave nucleated cell count estimates. The protocol was immunoSEQ multiplex PCR, while the TCRdb copy is restricted to in-frame clones and leaves out a portion. V and J calls and clone size are copied from that table; D and trimming were computed from the DNA. This sample has roughly 240,000 clones, with around 86% found just once. The chain couples TRBV4-1 to TRBJ2-5, with a possible D match to TRBD1 (6 bases). Sequencing was performed on peripheral blood. The sequence derives from a woman in her fifties or sixties who had recovered from COVID-19. In DNA, the CDR3 is TGCGCCAGCAGCCAATCGGGACAACGAGGATCCCAAGAGACCCAGTACTTC. Translated: CASSQSGQRGSQETQYF.